The sequence of this T cell receptor beta chain was determined in a study of cytomegalovirus exposure and HLA in healthy donors. Study observations and caveats: TCR beta V segments were, for the most part, productive about 87% or about 30% of the time in an earlier analysis. The classifier reportedly diagnosed cytomegalovirus status with high specificity and sensitivity.

PCR amplification relied on 60 Vbeta primers (plus 13 Jbeta primers). Sequenced by immunoSEQ multiplex PCR; TCRdb stores in-frame clones only, minus some. Altogether 150,000 to 200,000 clones are present, roughly four fifths being singletons, with the ten largest covering roughly 1.4%. In its sample, this clone was seen a few times. The antigen is not known. The CDR3 totals 16 residues. Trimming removed 2 bases from V and 2 bases from J; junction bases left unmatched: 6. Germline V CDR1 and CDR2: MNHGY, SAAAGT. Healthy bone marrow donors made up the donor group. In nominal health when sampled, donors likely had unrecorded immune exposures nonetheless.

Material for sequencing was PBMCs. This receptor was identified in a man aged 40-49 years in good health and CMV-seronegative. The chain has TRBV6-8 and TRBJ2-3; 8 bases agree with TRBD2. The CDR3 region is CASSYGLAGYTDTQYF. The DNA for the CDR3 is TGTGCCAGCAGTTACGGCCTAGCGGGCTACACAGATACGCAGTATTTT.